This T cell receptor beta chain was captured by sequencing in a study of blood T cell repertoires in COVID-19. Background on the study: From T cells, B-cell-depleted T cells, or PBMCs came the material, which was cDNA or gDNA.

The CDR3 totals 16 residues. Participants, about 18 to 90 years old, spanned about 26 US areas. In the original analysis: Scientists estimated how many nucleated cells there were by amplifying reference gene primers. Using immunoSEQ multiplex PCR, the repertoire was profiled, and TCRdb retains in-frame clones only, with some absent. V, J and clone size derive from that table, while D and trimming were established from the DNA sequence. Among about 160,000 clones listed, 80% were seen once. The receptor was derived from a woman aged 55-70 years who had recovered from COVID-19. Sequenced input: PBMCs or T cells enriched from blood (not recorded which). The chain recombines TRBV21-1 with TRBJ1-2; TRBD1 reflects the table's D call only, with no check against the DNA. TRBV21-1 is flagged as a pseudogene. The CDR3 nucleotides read TGTGCCAGCAGCAAATCATTTACAGGGCCCCTAATTGGCTACACCTTC. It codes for CASSKSFTGPLIGYTF.